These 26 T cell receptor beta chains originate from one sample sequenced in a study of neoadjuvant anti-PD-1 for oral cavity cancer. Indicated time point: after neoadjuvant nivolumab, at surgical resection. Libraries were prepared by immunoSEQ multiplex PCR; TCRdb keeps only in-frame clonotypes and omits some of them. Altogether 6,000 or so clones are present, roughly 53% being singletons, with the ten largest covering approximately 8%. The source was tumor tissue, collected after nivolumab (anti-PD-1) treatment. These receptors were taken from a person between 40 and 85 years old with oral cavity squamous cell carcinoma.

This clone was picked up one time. CDR3 sequence reads: CASSGQSYSPLHF. Here the CDR3 DNA reads TGTGCCAGCAGCGGACAGTCGTACTCACCCCTCCACTTT. V and J are TRBV6-1 and TRBJ1-6; a weak D match, TRBD1 (6 bases). The germline V gene has CDR1 MNHNS and CDR2 SASEGT. Trimming removed 6 bases from V and 10 bases from J, with 13 bases in between. There are 13 residues in the CDR3.

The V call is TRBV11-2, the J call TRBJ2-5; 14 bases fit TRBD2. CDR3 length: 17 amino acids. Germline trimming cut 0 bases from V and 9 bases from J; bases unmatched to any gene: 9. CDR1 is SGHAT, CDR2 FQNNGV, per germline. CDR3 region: CASSLDRTSGRTVAQYF. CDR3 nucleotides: TGTGCCAGCAGCTTAGATCGGACTAGCGGGAGGACGGTGGCCCAGTACTTC.

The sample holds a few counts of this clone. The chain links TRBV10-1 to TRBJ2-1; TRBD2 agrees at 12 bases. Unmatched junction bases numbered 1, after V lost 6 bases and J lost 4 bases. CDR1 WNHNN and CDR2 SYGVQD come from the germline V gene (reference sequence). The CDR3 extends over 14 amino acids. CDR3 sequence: CASSGTSGYNEQFF. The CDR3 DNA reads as TGCGCCAGCAGCGGGACTAGCGGGTACAATGAGCAGTTCTTC.

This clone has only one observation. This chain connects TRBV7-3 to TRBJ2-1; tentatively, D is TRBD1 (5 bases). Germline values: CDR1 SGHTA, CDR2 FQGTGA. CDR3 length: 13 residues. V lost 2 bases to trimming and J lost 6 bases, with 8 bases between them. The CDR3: CASSLVGVNEQFF. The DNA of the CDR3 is TGTGCCAGCAGCTTAGTAGGGGTCAATGAGCAGTTCTTC.

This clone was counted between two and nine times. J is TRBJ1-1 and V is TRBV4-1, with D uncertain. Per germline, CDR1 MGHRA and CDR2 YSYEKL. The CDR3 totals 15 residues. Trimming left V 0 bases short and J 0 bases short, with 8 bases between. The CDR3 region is CASSQERTLNTEAFF. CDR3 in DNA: TGCGCCAGCAGCCAAGAGCGGACGCTGAACACTGAAGCTTTCTTT.

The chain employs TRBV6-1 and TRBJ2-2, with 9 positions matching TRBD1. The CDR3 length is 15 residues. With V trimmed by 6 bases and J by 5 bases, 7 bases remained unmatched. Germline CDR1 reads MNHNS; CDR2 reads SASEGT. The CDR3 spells CASRQGATRTGELFF. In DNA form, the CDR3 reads TGTGCCAGCAGACAGGGGGCAACGAGGACCGGGGAGCTGTTTTTT.

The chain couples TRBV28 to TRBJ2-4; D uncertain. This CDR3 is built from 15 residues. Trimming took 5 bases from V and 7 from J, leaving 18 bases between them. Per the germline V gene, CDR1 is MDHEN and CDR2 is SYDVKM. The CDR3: CASSILTPSANIQYF. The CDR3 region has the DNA TGTGCCAGCAGTATACTGACACCCTCGGCCAACATTCAGTACTTC.

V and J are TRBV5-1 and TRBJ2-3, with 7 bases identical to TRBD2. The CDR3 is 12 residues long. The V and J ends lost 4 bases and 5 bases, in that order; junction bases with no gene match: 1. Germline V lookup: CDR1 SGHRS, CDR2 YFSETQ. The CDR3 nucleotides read TGCGCCAGCAGCGCTAGCGGAGATACGCAGTATTTT. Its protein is CASSASGDTQYF.

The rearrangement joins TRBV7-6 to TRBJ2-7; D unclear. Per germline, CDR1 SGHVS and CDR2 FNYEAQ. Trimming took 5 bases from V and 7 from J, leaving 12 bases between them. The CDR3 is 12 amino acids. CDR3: CASSPDSVEQYF. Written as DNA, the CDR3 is TGTGCCAGCAGCCCTGATTCAGTGGAGCAGTACTTC. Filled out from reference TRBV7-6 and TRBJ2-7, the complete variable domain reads GAGVSQSPRYKVTKRGQDVALRCDPISGHVSLYWYRQALGQGPEFLTYFNYEAQQDKSGLPNDRFSAERPEGSISTLTIQRTEQRDSAMYRCASSPDSVEQYFGPGTRLTVT.

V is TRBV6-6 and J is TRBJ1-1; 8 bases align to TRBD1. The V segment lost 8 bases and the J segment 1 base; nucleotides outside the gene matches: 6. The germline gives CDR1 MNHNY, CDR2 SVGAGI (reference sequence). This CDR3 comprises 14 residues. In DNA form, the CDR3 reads TGTGCCAGCCATCGGGACAGGAGGAACACTGAAGCTTTCTTT. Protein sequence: CASHRDRRNTEAFF.

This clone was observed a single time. CDR3 in DNA: TGTGCCAGCAGTTTATGGGCGGGGGGCCCTGAAGAGACCCAGTACTTC. It is translated as CASSLWAGGPEETQYF. The J gene is TRBJ2-5, the V gene TRBV27; 8 positions agree with TRBD2. In germline, CDR1 is MNHEY, CDR2 SMNVEV (reference sequence). V lost 1 base and J lost 3; bases outside the gene matches: 7. The CDR3 length is 16 residues.

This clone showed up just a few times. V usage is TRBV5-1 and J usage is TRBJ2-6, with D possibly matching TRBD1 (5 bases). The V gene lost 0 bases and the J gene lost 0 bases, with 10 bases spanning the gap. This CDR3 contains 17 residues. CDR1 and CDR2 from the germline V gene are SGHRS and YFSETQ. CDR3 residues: CASSLVGEGSGANVLTF. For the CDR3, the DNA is TGCGCCAGCAGCTTGGTAGGGGAAGGCTCTGGGGCCAACGTCCTGACTTTC.

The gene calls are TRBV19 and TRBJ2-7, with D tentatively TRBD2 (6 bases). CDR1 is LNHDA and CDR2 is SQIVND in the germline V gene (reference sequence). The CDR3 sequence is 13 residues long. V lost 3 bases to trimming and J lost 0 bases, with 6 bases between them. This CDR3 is CASSIGSSYEQYF. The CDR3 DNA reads TGTGCCAGTAGTATCGGGAGCTCCTACGAGCAGTACTTC.

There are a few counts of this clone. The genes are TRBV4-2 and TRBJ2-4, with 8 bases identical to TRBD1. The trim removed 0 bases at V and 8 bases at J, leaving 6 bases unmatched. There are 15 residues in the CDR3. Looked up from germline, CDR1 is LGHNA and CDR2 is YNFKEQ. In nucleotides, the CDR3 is TGTGCCAGCAGCCAAGAAGGGGGACAGGTTCACATTCAGTACTTC. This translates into CASSQEGGQVHIQYF.

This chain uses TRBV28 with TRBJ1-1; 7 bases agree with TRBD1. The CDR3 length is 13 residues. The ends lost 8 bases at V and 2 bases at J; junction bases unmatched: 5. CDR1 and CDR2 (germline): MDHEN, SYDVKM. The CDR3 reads CASVGGYNTEAFF. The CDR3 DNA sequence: TGTGCCAGCGTAGGGGGCTATAACACTGAAGCTTTCTTT.

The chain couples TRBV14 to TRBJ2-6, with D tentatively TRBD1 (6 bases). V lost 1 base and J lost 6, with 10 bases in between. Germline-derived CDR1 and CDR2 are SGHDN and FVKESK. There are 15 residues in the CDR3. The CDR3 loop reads CASSQVTGLANVLTF. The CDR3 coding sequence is TGTGCCAGCAGCCAAGTTACAGGGTTGGCCAACGTCCTGACTTTC.

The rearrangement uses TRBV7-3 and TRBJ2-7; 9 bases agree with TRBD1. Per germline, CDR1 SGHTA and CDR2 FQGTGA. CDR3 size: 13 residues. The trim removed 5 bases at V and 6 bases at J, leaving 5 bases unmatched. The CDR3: CASSQTGGGEQYF. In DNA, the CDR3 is TGTGCCAGCAGCCAGACAGGGGGTGGCGAGCAGTACTTC.

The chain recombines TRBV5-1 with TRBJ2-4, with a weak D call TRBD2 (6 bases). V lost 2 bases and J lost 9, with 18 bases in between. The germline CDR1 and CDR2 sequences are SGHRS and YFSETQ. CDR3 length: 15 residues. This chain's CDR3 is CASSFSGGELSIQYF. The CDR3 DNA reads TGCGCCAGCAGCTTTTCCGGAGGGGAGCTAAGCATTCAGTACTTC.

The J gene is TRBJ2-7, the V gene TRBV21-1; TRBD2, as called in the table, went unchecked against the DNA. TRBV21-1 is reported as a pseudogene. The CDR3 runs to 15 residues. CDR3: CASSKDGEGSHEQYF. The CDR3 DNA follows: TGTGCCAGCAGCAAAGACGGGGAGGGGAGCCACGAGCAGTACTTC.

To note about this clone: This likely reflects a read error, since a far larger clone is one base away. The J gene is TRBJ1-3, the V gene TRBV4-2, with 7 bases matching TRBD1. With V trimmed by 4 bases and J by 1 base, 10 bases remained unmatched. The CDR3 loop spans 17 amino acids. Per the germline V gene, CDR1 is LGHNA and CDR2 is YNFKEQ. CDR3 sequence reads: CASSPQEGAGSGNTIYF. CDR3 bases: TGTGCCAGCAGCCCTCAAGAGGGGGCAGGTTCTGGAAACACCATATATTTT.

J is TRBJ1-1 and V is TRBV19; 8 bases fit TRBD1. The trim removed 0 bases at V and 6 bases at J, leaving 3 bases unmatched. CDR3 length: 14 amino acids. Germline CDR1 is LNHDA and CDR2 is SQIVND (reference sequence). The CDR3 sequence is CASSIDLDRAEAFF. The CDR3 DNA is TGTGCCAGTAGTATAGATTTGGACAGGGCTGAAGCTTTCTTT.

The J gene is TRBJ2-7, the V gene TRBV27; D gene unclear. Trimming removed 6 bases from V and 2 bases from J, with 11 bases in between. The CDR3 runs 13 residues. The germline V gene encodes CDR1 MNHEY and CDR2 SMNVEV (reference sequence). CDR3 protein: CASRYLLAYEQYF. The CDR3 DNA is TGTGCCAGCAGATATCTTTTGGCCTACGAGCAGTACTTC.

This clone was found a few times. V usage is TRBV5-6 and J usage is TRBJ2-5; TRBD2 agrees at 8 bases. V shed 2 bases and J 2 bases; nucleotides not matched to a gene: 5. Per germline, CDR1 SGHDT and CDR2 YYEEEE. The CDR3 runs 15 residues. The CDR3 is CASSLSGRGQETQYF. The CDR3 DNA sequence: TGTGCCAGCAGCTTAAGCGGGAGAGGGCAAGAGACCCAGTACTTC.

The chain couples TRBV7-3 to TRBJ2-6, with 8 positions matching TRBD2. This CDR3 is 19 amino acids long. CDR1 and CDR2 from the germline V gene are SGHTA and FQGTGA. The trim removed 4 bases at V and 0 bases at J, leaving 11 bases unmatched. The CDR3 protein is CASSSSRAGVGSGANVLTF. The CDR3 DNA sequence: TGTGCCAGCAGCTCGTCTCGAGCGGGAGTCGGCTCTGGGGCCAACGTCCTGACTTTC.

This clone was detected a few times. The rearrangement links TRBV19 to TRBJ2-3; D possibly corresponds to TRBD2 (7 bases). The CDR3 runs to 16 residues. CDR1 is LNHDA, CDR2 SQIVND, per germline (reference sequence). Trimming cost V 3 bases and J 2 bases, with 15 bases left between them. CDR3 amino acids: CASSIGSGTTTDTQYF. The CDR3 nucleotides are TGTGCCAGTAGTATTGGGAGCGGGACAACCACAGATACGCAGTATTTT.

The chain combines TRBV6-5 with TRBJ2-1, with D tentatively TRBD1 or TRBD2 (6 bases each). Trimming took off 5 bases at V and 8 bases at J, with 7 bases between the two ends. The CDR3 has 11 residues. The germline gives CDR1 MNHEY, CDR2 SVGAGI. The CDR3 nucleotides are TGTGCCAGCAGTCGGGGGCATGAGCAGTTCTTC. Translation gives CASSRGHEQFF.